The 5 T cell receptor beta chains below come from one sample, sequenced in a study of long-term antiretroviral therapy in people with HIV. Researchers report immunoSEQ v3.0 was run at survey level. Data came from immunoSEQ multiplex PCR; TCRdb stores just in-frame clones and leaves some out. The sample holds tens of thousands of clones, 85% to 95% seen once. The sample in question was unsorted PBMCs, obtained 4.4 years after starting antiretroviral therapy. These receptors were obtained from a woman aged 50 to 60 with HIV.

The count of this clone is one. The genes are TRBV30 and TRBJ2-3; TRBD1 matches at 8 bases. CDR3 length equals 12 residues. V was pared by 5 bases and J by 6 bases, with 4 bases of the junction left unmatched. Germline lookup yields CDR1 GTSNPN and CDR2 SVGIG (reference sequence). DNA of the CDR3: TGTGCCTGGGGACAGGGCTTGGATACGCAGTATTTT. This translates into CAWGQGLDTQYF.

J is TRBJ1-2 and V is TRBV7-2, with D possibly being TRBD1 (6 bases). CDR3 length equals 13 residues. Germline V gene sequence: CDR1 SGHTA, CDR2 FQGNSA. V was clipped by 4 bases and J by 3 bases, with 9 bases between them. CDR3 protein: CASSSRGDYGYTF. The DNA of the CDR3 is TGTGCCAGCAGCTCGAGGGGGGACTATGGCTACACCTTC.

In this sample, this clone turned up once. The CDR3 nucleotides are TGTGCCAGCAGCTCTGGGACAAGCGCCTACGAGCAGTACTTC. As protein: CASSSGTSAYEQYF. This chain connects TRBV7-2 to TRBJ2-7, with D tentatively TRBD1 (6 bases). The CDR3 contains 14 residues. The V gene's germline CDR1 is SGHTA and CDR2 FQGNSA. Trimming pared 4 bases from V and 2 bases from J, leaving 12 bases between.

V and J are TRBV14 and TRBJ2-2; TRBD2 is a possible D gene (5 bases). The CDR3 has 15 amino acids. V shed 0 bases and J shed 3 bases, with 8 bases lying between them. Germline CDR1 SGHDN, CDR2 FVKESK. The CDR3 protein is CASSQDLGDTGELFF. The CDR3 nucleotides read TGTGCCAGCAGCCAAGATCTGGGAGACACCGGGGAGCTGTTTTTT.

The chain employs TRBV11-3 and TRBJ2-7; D is unclear. Between the trimmed V and J ends, which lost 5 bases and 2 bases, there was a span of 13 bases. The germline gives CDR1 SGHNT, CDR2 YENEEA. This CDR3 is 14 amino acids long. CDR3 nucleotide sequence: TGTGCCAGCAGCCCATGGCCAGAAACCTACGAGCAGTACTTC. The encoded protein is CASSPWPETYEQYF.